This TCR beta chain came from a study of radiotherapy plus CTLA-4 blockade in lung cancer. Measured with immunoSEQ multiplex PCR; TCRdb has only the in-frame clones, and not every one. Counted here are about 28,000 clones, about 79% occurring once; the ten biggest clones make up 15% to 20%. The sequence was obtained from a human donor with non-small cell lung cancer that progressed on radiotherapy plus ipilimumab. This specimen was peripheral blood, taken from a patient treated with radiotherapy plus ipilimumab.

The CDR3 protein is CASSLRQGIYNEQFF. CDR3 nucleotides: TGTGCCAGCAGCTTACGACAGGGGATCTACAATGAGCAGTTCTTC. V is TRBV9 and J is TRBJ2-1; 8 bases fit TRBD1. The V gene's germline CDR1 is SGDLS and CDR2 YYNGEE. V shed 4 bases and J 3 bases; nucleotides not matched to a gene: 6. The CDR3 is 15 residues long. The variable domain in full, completed from reference TRBV9 and TRBJ2-1, reads DSGVTQTPKHLITATGQRVTLRCSPRSGDLSVYWYQQSLDQGLQFLIQYYNGEERAKGNILERFSAQQFPDLHSELNLSSLELGDSALYFCASSLRQGIYNEQFFGPGTRLTVL.